The source of this T cell receptor (beta chain) is a study of T cell repertoires in cytomegalovirus infection. Study-wide context: An indication of both CMV infection and matching HLA type came from public TCR beta signatures.

Germline CDR1 is MNHNS and CDR2 is SASEGT. The CDR3 spans 14 residues. The V end lost 7 bases, the J end lost 2 bases, and 9 bases lay between the germline ends. TCRdb analysed the reads with MiXCR anew, one entry per CDR3 protein. The sample lists about 830,000 distinct CDR3 sequences, 32% occurring once. Whole-study results and caveats: Predominance within the ex vivo response was attributable to HLA-C-restricted CMV-specific TCR beta clonotypes. Carriers of CMV plus the relevant HLA were identified by cumulative public TCR beta family frequency.

To note about this clonotype: Its antigen is not known.

The sequence was obtained from a human donor in good health (CMV status not recorded). Some clones in this sample may be carry-over from other donors' samples. The chain couples TRBV6-1 to TRBJ2-6; no clear D. This specimen was cultured CD8+ T cells from PBMCs, taken from culture after CMV antigen stimulation. CDR3 loop: CASTFLTGANVLTF. The CDR3, as DNA: TGTGCCAGCACTTTTCTCACTGGGGCCAACGTCCTGACTTTC.